The subject of this entry is one T cell receptor (beta chain). Seattle cases were enrolled at active infection and followed longitudinally. Deletions cut 6 bases from V and 0 bases from J, with 11 bases between. Germline V gene data show CDR1 as SNHLY and CDR2 as FYNNEI. CDR3 length: 14 residues. The sample comes from a study of blood T cell repertoires in COVID-19. On the study more broadly: The United States, Italy and Spain provided the acute and convalescent COVID-19 samples.

The assay was immunoSEQ multiplex PCR, and TCRdb's table has in-frame clones only and misses some. This repertoire shows approximately 500,000 clones, roughly nine tenths found once; its top ten account for 0.8% to 0.9%. This TCR was sampled from a man aged 18 to 29 with COVID-19, enrolled during active disease. The chain links TRBV2 to TRBJ1-1, with D possibly TRBD1 on 6 matching bases. The sample comprised peripheral blood. CDR3 region: CASRGQTMNTEAFF. The CDR3 nucleotides read TGTGCCAGCAGAGGACAGACAATGAACACTGAAGCTTTCTTT. Together with reference TRBV2 and TRBJ1-1, the CDR3 gives the full variable domain: EPEVTQTPSHQVTQMGQEVILRCVPISNHLYFYWYRQILGQKVEFLVSFYNNEISEKSEIFDDQFSVERPDGSNFTLKIRSTKLEDSAMYFCASRGQTMNTEAFFGQGTRLTVV.